This is a list of T cell receptor beta chains from one sample in a study of blood T cell repertoires in COVID-19. Sequencing used immunoSEQ multiplex PCR; TCRdb keeps in-frame clones, though not all of them. The sample has hundreds of thousands of clones, under 90% seen once; the top ten hold about 8.4%. Sample: PBMCs or T cells enriched from blood (not recorded which). The receptor set was obtained from a woman younger than 45 who had recovered from COVID-19. Both conserved end residues are part of each CDR3. The order of the fields is D gene, V gene, J gene, clone size, CDR3 DNA, CDR3 protein. D genes are given only for firm matches. The size field is filled for only some rows; it gives once, few, many or a size class.

>TRBD1|TRBV10-3|TRBJ2-7|once
TGTGCCGTAAACTCCGGGACAGGGTACAGCGAGCAGTACTTC
CAVNSGTGYSEQYF
>.|TRBV15|TRBJ1-2|.
TGTGCCACCAGCAGAGTGGAGGGGAGCTATGGCTACACCTTC
CATSRVEGSYGYTF
>.|TRBV7-2|TRBJ1-2|once
TGTGCCAGCATCCCGTGGGGTGGACAGATCTATGGCTACACCTTC
CASIPWGGQIYGYTF
>TRBD1|TRBV28|TRBJ1-5|.
TGTGCCAGCAGGCAAACGACAGGGGTGGGCAATCAGCCCCAGCATTTT
CASRQTTGVGNQPQHF
>TRBD2|TRBV19|TRBJ2-7|.
TGTGCCAGTAGTCCGCTAGCGGGAGACCAATACGAGCAGTACTTC
CASSPLAGDQYEQYF
>TRBD1|TRBV4-1|TRBJ1-1|few
TGCGCCAGCAGCCTCGGACAGGTGAACACTGAAGCTTTCTTT
CASSLGQVNTEAFF
>.|TRBV19|TRBJ2-2|.
TGTGCCAGTAGTATATTAAAGACAGGGAACACCGGGGAGCTGTTTTTT
CASSILKTGNTGELFF
>.|TRBV28|TRBJ2-7|.
TGTGCCAGCAGTTCAGGATTTTCTAAAACCTACGAGCAGTACTTC
CASSSGFSKTYEQYF
>TRBD1|TRBV15|TRBJ2-7|.
TGTGCCACCAGCGGAGGGACAGGGGGTGGTTCCTACGAGCAGTACTTC
CATSGGTGGGSYEQYF
>TRBD1|TRBV11-2|TRBJ1-6|.
TGTGCCAGCAGCACCTGGACAGGGAGTAATTCACCCCTCCACTTT
CASSTWTGSNSPLHF
>.|TRBV5-1|TRBJ2-5|.
TGCGCCAGCAGCTTGGGTGCGCCTGGCCAAGAGACCCAGTACTTC
CASSLGAPGQETQYF
>TRBD1|TRBV6-1|TRBJ1-4|.
TGTGCCAGCAGTGAAGACAGGGGTGGGGAAAAACTGTTTTTT
CASSEDRGGEKLFF
>.|TRBV18|TRBJ1-1|.
TGTGCCAGCTCACCAGTCTCCACGGGTGACACTGAAGCTTTCTTT
CASSPVSTGDTEAFF
>TRBD1|TRBV19|TRBJ1-1|.
TGTGCCAGTAGTCCCCCAGGGGGAATGAACACTGAAGCTTTCTTT
CASSPPGGMNTEAFF
>.|TRBV4-3|TRBJ2-7|.
TGCGCCAGCAGCACGGGACTCGACTACGAGCAGTACTTC
CASSTGLDYEQYF
>.|TRBV28|TRBJ1-5|once
TGTGCCAGCAGTCCCCCCCGGGGGATCAGGGAGAACCATCAGCCCCAGCATTTT
CASSPPRGIRENHQPQHF
>.|TRBV24-1|TRBJ1-2|.
TGTGCCACCAGTGATCGCGGGTATAACTATGGCTACACCTTC
CATSDRGYNYGYTF
>.|TRBV6-5|TRBJ1-2|.
TGTGCCAGCAGTTACCTAGGGGCTTACTATGGCTACACCTTC
CASSYLGAYYGYTF
>TRBD1|TRBV7-9|TRBJ2-7|.
TGTGCCAGCAGCCCCACTGGGCAGGGGGCTTTTTCCTACGAGCAGTACTTC
CASSPTGQGAFSYEQYF
>.|TRBV7-9|TRBJ2-7|.
TGTGCCAGCAGCCCGACTTCAATTCCAGTCGAGCAGTACTTC
CASSPTSIPVEQYF
>.|TRBV28|TRBJ2-1|.
TGTGCCAGCAGTCCCCTTGGGACAAGTAACTCAATAGGCTACAATGAGCAGTTCTTC
CASSPLGTSNSIGYNEQFF
>TRBD1|TRBV28|TRBJ1-1|.
TGTGCCAGCAGTCCAGACAGGGGGCCGGGTTATAGCACTGAAGCTTTCTTT
CASSPDRGPGYSTEAFF
>TRBD2|TRBV10-3|TRBJ2-1|.
TGTGCCATCAGACGGACTAGCGGGGATAACAATGAGCAGTTCTTC
CAIRRTSGDNNEQFF
>.|TRBV27|TRBJ2-2|.
TGTGCCAGCAGTTTATCCAGAACAGGGCTTCGACTACCGAACACCGGGGAGCTGTTTTTT
CASSLSRTGLRLPNTGELFF
>TRBD1|TRBV5-1|TRBJ2-7|once
TGCGCCAGCAGCTGGACAGGGGAGAGCTCCTACGAGCAGTACTTC
CASSWTGESSYEQYF
>TRBD2|TRBV20-1|TRBJ2-3|.
TGCAGTGCTAGTCTTCGGGCTAGCGGTTCCACAGATACGCAGTATTTT
CSASLRASGSTDTQYF
>.|TRBV28|TRBJ1-5|.
TGTGCCAGCAGTCTGGCGGGTCAGCCCCAGCATTTT
CASSLAGQPQHF
>.|TRBV11-2|TRBJ2-3|.
TGTGCCAGCAGCTTAGATCCATTTCGGGAGAGCACAGATACGCAGTATTTT
CASSLDPFRESTDTQYF
>.|TRBV12-5|TRBJ1-3|.
TGTGCTAGTGGTACCGGGTCTATGGGGGGTGGAAACACCATATATTTT
CASGTGSMGGGNTIYF
>.|TRBV11-3|TRBJ1-1|.
TGTGCCAGCAGCTTAGATGGGAGCGCCAACACTGAAGCTTTCTTT
CASSLDGSANTEAFF
>TRBD2|TRBV18|TRBJ2-7|.
TGTGCCAGCTCACATGAAGGCCTAGCGGGGTTCTCCTACGAGCAGTACTTC
CASSHEGLAGFSYEQYF
>.|TRBV10-3|TRBJ1-6|.
TGTGCCATCAGTGAGTCGAAGACCGGGACTGAGAATTCACCCCTCCACTTT
CAISESKTGTENSPLHF
>.|TRBV19|TRBJ2-7|.
TGTGCCAGTATTGGAGGGGTAAGCTACGAGCAGTACTTC
CASIGGVSYEQYF
>TRBD1|TRBV19|TRBJ1-4|.
TGTGCCAGTAGGAATCCGGGACAGGGGAATGAAAAACTGTTTTTT
CASRNPGQGNEKLFF
>TRBD2|TRBV4-3|TRBJ2-7|.
TGCGCCAGCAGCCAAGATAGCGGGAGGTCCTACGAGCAGTACTTC
CASSQDSGRSYEQYF
>.|TRBV6-5|TRBJ1-2|.
TGTGCCAGCAGTTACTATGAGAACTATGGCTACACCTTC
CASSYYENYGYTF
>TRBD2|TRBV19|TRBJ2-2|.
TGTGCCAGTAGTAGTCTAGCGGGTACCGGGGAGCTGTTTTTT
CASSSLAGTGELFF
>.|TRBV28|TRBJ1-4|.
TGTGCCAGCTACGAGAGCGGGGCTAATGAAAAACTGTTTTTT
CASYESGANEKLFF
>.|TRBV13|TRBJ2-7|.
TGTGCCAGCAGCCCTTGGGACTCGACCTACGAGCAGTACTTC
CASSPWDSTYEQYF
>TRBD2|TRBV7-9|TRBJ2-7|.
TGTGCCAGCAGCTTAGTTGGCGGGAGTAGCCCCCACGAGCAGTACTTC
CASSLVGGSSPHEQYF
>.|TRBV10-1|TRBJ1-1|.
TGCGCCAGCAGTGAGTCAACAGGGCGAACTGAAGCTTTCTTT
CASSESTGRTEAFF
>TRBD1|TRBV24-1|TRBJ1-2|.
TGTGCCACCAGTGATTACAGGGGAGGCAACTATGGCTACACCTTC
CATSDYRGGNYGYTF
>.|TRBV6-5|TRBJ1-1|.
TGTGCCAGCAACTCACAGGTGAACACTGAAGCTTTCTTT
CASNSQVNTEAFF
>TRBD1|TRBV4-3|TRBJ2-2|once
TGCGCCAGCAGCCAAGTCCGACAGGGCACCGGGGAGCTGTTTTTT
CASSQVRQGTGELFF
>.|TRBV10-3|TRBJ1-6|.
TGTGCCATCAGTGAGACAGGAGTTTCACCCCTCCACTTT
CAISETGVSPLHF
>.|TRBV21-1|TRBJ2-1|.
TGTGCCAGCAGCTGTCCTAGCGCCTATAATAGCTCCTACAATGAGCAGTTCTTC
CASSCPSAYNSSYNEQFF